These T cell receptor beta chains were read from a single sample in a study of OX40 agonist ivuxolimab in advanced cancers. Profiling relied on immunoSEQ multiplex PCR, and the TCRdb table lists in-frame clones only, not all of them. The sample has about 73,000 clones; approximately 89% are singletons. Source: CD4+ or CD8+ T cells sorted from blood, taken in a trial of the OX40 agonist ivuxolimab. The receptor set was obtained from an adult with an advanced solid tumor such as melanoma, head and neck, liver or kidney cancer. Each CDR3 is given with its conserved first and last residue. Fields, in order: V gene, clone size, D gene, J gene, CDR3 protein, CDR3 DNA. D genes are given only for firm matches. Clone size is stated in some rows and not others, as once, few, many or a class when expanded.

V gene: TRBV7-2; clone size: NA; D gene: NA; J gene: TRBJ1-1; CDR3 protein: CASSLILINTEAFF; CDR3 DNA: TGTGCCAGCAGCTTAATACTGATTAACACTGAAGCTTTCTTT
V gene: TRBV27; clone size: NA; D gene: NA; J gene: TRBJ2-5; CDR3 protein: CASSLLQSETQYF; CDR3 DNA: TGTGCCAGCAGTTTACTACAGTCCGAGACCCAGTACTTC
V gene: TRBV4-3; clone size: NA; D gene: NA; J gene: TRBJ1-1; CDR3 protein: CASSQDTGSWTEAFF; CDR3 DNA: TGCGCCAGCAGCCAAGATACAGGGTCCTGGACTGAAGCTTTCTTT
V gene: TRBV7-9; clone size: NA; D gene: NA; J gene: TRBJ2-3; CDR3 protein: CASSLILGRSTDTQYF; CDR3 DNA: TGTGCCAGCAGCTTAATCCTGGGGCGCAGCACAGATACGCAGTATTTT
V gene: TRBV5-4; clone size: NA; D gene: TRBD1; J gene: TRBJ1-2; CDR3 protein: CASSTDRDDYGYTF; CDR3 DNA: TGTGCCAGCAGCACGGACAGGGACGACTATGGCTACACCTTC
V gene: TRBV28; clone size: NA; D gene: NA; J gene: TRBJ1-2; CDR3 protein: CASSVTGNYGYTF; CDR3 DNA: TGTGCCAGCAGCGTTACAGGGAACTATGGCTACACCTTC
V gene: TRBV5-1; clone size: once; D gene: NA; J gene: TRBJ2-1; CDR3 protein: CASSGGTESYNEQFF; CDR3 DNA: TGCGCCAGCAGCGGGGGGACGGAATCCTACAATGAGCAGTTCTTC
V gene: TRBV6-6; clone size: NA; D gene: TRBD2; J gene: TRBJ2-3; CDR3 protein: CAGSGRGTDTQYF; CDR3 DNA: TGTGCCGGCAGCGGGAGAGGGACAGATACGCAGTATTTT
V gene: TRBV14; clone size: few; D gene: NA; J gene: TRBJ1-5; CDR3 protein: CASSQEPGPQHF; CDR3 DNA: TGTGCCAGCAGCCAAGAACCCGGACCCCAGCATTTT
V gene: TRBV9; clone size: NA; D gene: NA; J gene: TRBJ2-2; CDR3 protein: CASSVDRDTGELFF; CDR3 DNA: TGTGCCAGCAGCGTAGACAGAGACACCGGGGAGCTGTTTTTT
V gene: TRBV6-1; clone size: NA; D gene: NA; J gene: TRBJ1-2; CDR3 protein: CASSEGTYNYGYTF; CDR3 DNA: TGTGCCAGCAGTGAAGGGACTTATAACTATGGCTACACCTTC
V gene: TRBV6-6; clone size: NA; D gene: NA; J gene: TRBJ2-2; CDR3 protein: CASRGELDTGELFF; CDR3 DNA: TGTGCCAGCAGGGGGGAACTTGACACCGGGGAGCTGTTTTTT
V gene: TRBV5-1; clone size: NA; D gene: NA; J gene: TRBJ1-1; CDR3 protein: CASSATAGTEAFF; CDR3 DNA: TGCGCCAGCAGCGCCACGGCGGGGACTGAAGCTTTCTTT
V gene: TRBV5-1; clone size: NA; D gene: NA; J gene: TRBJ1-2; CDR3 protein: CASSQDSINYGYTF; CDR3 DNA: TGCGCCAGCAGCCAAGACAGCATCAACTATGGCTACACCTTC
V gene: TRBV11-2; clone size: NA; D gene: NA; J gene: TRBJ1-6; CDR3 protein: CASSSAGRFGDSPLHF; CDR3 DNA: TGTGCCAGCAGCTCAGCCGGCCGATTTGGGGATTCACCCCTCCACTTT
V gene: TRBV5-1; clone size: NA; D gene: TRBD1; J gene: TRBJ2-5; CDR3 protein: CASSSTSGTDRRSQYF; CDR3 DNA: TGCGCCAGCAGCTCAACCTCCGGGACAGACCGCCGGTCCCAGTACTTC
V gene: TRBV19; clone size: few; D gene: NA; J gene: TRBJ2-2; CDR3 protein: CASRPARGPNLTGELFF; CDR3 DNA: TGTGCCAGTAGGCCCGCGCGGGGACCCAATTTAACCGGGGAGCTGTTTTTT
V gene: TRBV11-3; clone size: NA; D gene: NA; J gene: TRBJ2-2; CDR3 protein: CASSLAGFVPDSSQTGELFF; CDR3 DNA: TGTGCCAGCAGCTTAGCCGGCTTCGTTCCGGACTCCTCACAGACCGGGGAGCTGTTTTTT
V gene: TRBV4-2; clone size: NA; D gene: NA; J gene: TRBJ1-2; CDR3 protein: CASSQDGQNYGYTF; CDR3 DNA: TGTGCCAGCAGCCAAGACGGACAGAACTATGGCTACACCTTC
V gene: TRBV30; clone size: NA; D gene: TRBD1; J gene: TRBJ1-4; CDR3 protein: CAWSAGTGGNEKLFF; CDR3 DNA: TGTGCCTGGAGTGCGGGGACAGGTGGAAATGAAAAACTGTTTTTT
V gene: TRBV19; clone size: NA; D gene: NA; J gene: TRBJ1-3; CDR3 protein: CASSRVLSGNTIYF; CDR3 DNA: TGTGCCAGTTCCAGGGTTCTCTCTGGAAACACCATATATTTT
V gene: TRBV28; clone size: NA; D gene: TRBD2; J gene: TRBJ2-5; CDR3 protein: CASTSPSVGRETQYF; CDR3 DNA: TGTGCCAGCACCTCCCCCTCGGTCGGGAGGGAGACCCAGTACTTC
V gene: TRBV5-1; clone size: NA; D gene: NA; J gene: TRBJ2-3; CDR3 protein: CASSLSLRDTGWGITDTQYF; CDR3 DNA: TGCGCCAGCAGCTTGTCCCTCCGGGACACCGGATGGGGGATCACAGATACGCAGTATTTT
V gene: TRBV6-5; clone size: NA; D gene: TRBD2; J gene: TRBJ2-7; CDR3 protein: CASSLNGLGSVEQYF; CDR3 DNA: TGTGCCAGCAGTCTTAATGGACTAGGATCGGTCGAGCAGTACTTC
V gene: TRBV28; clone size: NA; D gene: TRBD2; J gene: TRBJ2-2; CDR3 protein: CASSFGTNANTGELFF; CDR3 DNA: TGTGCCAGCAGTTTCGGGACTAACGCGAACACCGGGGAGCTGTTTTTT
V gene: TRBV28; clone size: NA; D gene: NA; J gene: TRBJ1-2; CDR3 protein: CASSFGGQTYGYTF; CDR3 DNA: TGTGCCAGCAGTTTTGGAGGACAGACCTATGGCTACACCTTC
V gene: TRBV18; clone size: NA; D gene: NA; J gene: TRBJ1-3; CDR3 protein: CASSPGNTIYF; CDR3 DNA: TGTGCCAGCTCACCTGGAAACACCATATATTTT
V gene: TRBV9; clone size: NA; D gene: NA; J gene: TRBJ1-3; CDR3 protein: CASSVVGGGNTIYF; CDR3 DNA: TGTGCCAGCAGCGTGGTCGGGGGTGGAAACACCATATATTTT
V gene: TRBV28; clone size: NA; D gene: NA; J gene: TRBJ2-3; CDR3 protein: CASSGTPSTDTQYF; CDR3 DNA: TGTGCCAGCAGTGGGACCCCGAGCACAGATACGCAGTATTTT
V gene: TRBV4-3; clone size: NA; D gene: TRBD1; J gene: TRBJ1-2; CDR3 protein: CASSQEQGADGYTF; CDR3 DNA: TGCGCCAGCAGCCAAGAACAGGGGGCGGATGGCTACACCTTC
V gene: TRBV30; clone size: NA; D gene: TRBD2; J gene: TRBJ2-5; CDR3 protein: CAQAGFQETQYF; CDR3 DNA: TGTGCCCAAGCGGGGTTCCAAGAGACCCAGTACTTC
V gene: TRBV2; clone size: once; D gene: NA; J gene: TRBJ1-3; CDR3 protein: CASSDWVNGNTIYF; CDR3 DNA: TGTGCCAGCAGTGATTGGGTCAACGGAAACACCATATATTTT
V gene: TRBV6-5; clone size: NA; D gene: TRBD1; J gene: TRBJ2-5; CDR3 protein: CASGTEGTAQETQYF; CDR3 DNA: TGTGCCAGCGGTACGGAAGGGACAGCTCAAGAGACCCAGTACTTC
V gene: TRBV7-9; clone size: NA; D gene: NA; J gene: TRBJ2-2; CDR3 protein: CASSLGGTETGELFF; CDR3 DNA: TGTGCCAGCAGCTTAGGAGGGACCGAAACCGGGGAGCTGTTTTTT
V gene: TRBV7-9; clone size: NA; D gene: TRBD1; J gene: TRBJ1-6; CDR3 protein: CASSLRDRGDSPLHF; CDR3 DNA: TGTGCCAGCAGCCTCCGGGACAGGGGCGATTCACCCCTCCACTTT
V gene: TRBV4-1; clone size: NA; D gene: TRBD1; J gene: TRBJ2-1; CDR3 protein: CASSQGQGLGESVEQFF; CDR3 DNA: TGCGCCAGCAGCCAAGGACAGGGGTTGGGAGAATCAGTTGAGCAGTTCTTC
V gene: TRBV7-3; clone size: NA; D gene: TRBD2; J gene: TRBJ2-2; CDR3 protein: CASSGPSGPNTGELFF; CDR3 DNA: TGTGCCAGCAGCGGGCCTAGCGGGCCGAACACCGGGGAGCTGTTTTTT
V gene: TRBV5-1; clone size: NA; D gene: NA; J gene: TRBJ2-3; CDR3 protein: CASSLGIRGGTDTQYF; CDR3 DNA: TGCGCCAGCAGCTTGGGTATCAGGGGGGGCACAGATACGCAGTATTTT
V gene: TRBV29-1; clone size: NA; D gene: NA; J gene: TRBJ1-1; CDR3 protein: CSVEGSRNTEAFF; CDR3 DNA: TGCAGCGTGGAGGGCTCCCGAAACACTGAAGCTTTCTTT
V gene: TRBV10-2; clone size: NA; D gene: TRBD1; J gene: TRBJ1-2; CDR3 protein: CASREGTVETNYGYTF; CDR3 DNA: TGCGCCAGCAGGGAGGGGACAGTCGAAACTAACTATGGCTACACCTTC
V gene: TRBV7-3; clone size: NA; D gene: TRBD1; J gene: TRBJ1-4; CDR3 protein: CASSFSGQPNEKLFF; CDR3 DNA: TGTGCCAGCAGCTTTTCGGGACAGCCAAATGAAAAACTGTTTTTT
V gene: TRBV7-4; clone size: NA; D gene: NA; J gene: TRBJ2-7; CDR3 protein: CASSERSIGYEQYF; CDR3 DNA: TGTGCCAGCAGCGAAAGGTCGATCGGGTACGAGCAGTACTTC
V gene: TRBV5-4; clone size: once; D gene: TRBD1; J gene: TRBJ2-5; CDR3 protein: CASSILPQGAEATQYF; CDR3 DNA: TGTGCCAGCAGCATTCTTCCTCAGGGGGCTGAAGCGACCCAGTACTTC
V gene: TRBV19; clone size: once; D gene: TRBD1; J gene: TRBJ2-3; CDR3 protein: CASRDRGRDTDTQYF; CDR3 DNA: TGTGCCAGTAGGGACAGGGGGCGAGACACAGATACGCAGTATTTT
V gene: TRBV7-6; clone size: NA; D gene: NA; J gene: TRBJ1-2; CDR3 protein: CASSFGENSYGYTF; CDR3 DNA: TGTGCCAGCAGCTTCGGGGAGAATAGCTATGGCTACACCTTC
V gene: TRBV5-1; clone size: NA; D gene: TRBD1; J gene: TRBJ1-5; CDR3 protein: CASSTGQGGQPQHF; CDR3 DNA: TGCGCCAGCAGCACAGGACAGGGAGGGCAGCCCCAGCATTTT